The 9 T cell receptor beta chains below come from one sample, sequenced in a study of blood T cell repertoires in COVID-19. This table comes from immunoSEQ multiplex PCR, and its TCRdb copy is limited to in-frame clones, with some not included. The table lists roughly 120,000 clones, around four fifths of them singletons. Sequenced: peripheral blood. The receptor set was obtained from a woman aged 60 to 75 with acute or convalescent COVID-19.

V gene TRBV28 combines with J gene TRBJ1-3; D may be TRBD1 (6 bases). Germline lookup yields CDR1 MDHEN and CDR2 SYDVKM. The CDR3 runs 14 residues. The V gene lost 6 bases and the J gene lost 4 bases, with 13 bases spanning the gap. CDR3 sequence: CASRRGARGNTIYF. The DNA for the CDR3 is TGTGCCAGCAGACGGGGGGCGCGGGGAAACACCATATATTTT.

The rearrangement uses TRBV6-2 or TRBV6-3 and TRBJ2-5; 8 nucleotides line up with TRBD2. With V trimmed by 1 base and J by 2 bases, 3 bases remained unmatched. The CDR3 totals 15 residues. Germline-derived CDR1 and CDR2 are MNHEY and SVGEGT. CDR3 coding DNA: TGTGCCAGCAGTTACTTTGGCGGGAGGCAAGAGACCCAGTACTTC. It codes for CASSYFGGRQETQYF.

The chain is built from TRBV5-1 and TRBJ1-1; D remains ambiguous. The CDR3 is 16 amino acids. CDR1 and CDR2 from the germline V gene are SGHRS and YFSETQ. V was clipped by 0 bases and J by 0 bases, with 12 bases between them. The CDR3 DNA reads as TGCGCCAGCAGCTTGGACGGGGTCGCCCTGAACACTGAAGCTTTCTTT. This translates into CASSLDGVALNTEAFF.

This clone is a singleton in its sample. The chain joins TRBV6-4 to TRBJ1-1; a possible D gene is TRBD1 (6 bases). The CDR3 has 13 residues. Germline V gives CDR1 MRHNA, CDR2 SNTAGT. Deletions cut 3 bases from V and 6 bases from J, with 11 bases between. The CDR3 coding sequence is TGTGCCAGCAGTGAACAGGGTGAGGCTGAAGCTTTCTTT. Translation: CASSEQGEAEAFF.

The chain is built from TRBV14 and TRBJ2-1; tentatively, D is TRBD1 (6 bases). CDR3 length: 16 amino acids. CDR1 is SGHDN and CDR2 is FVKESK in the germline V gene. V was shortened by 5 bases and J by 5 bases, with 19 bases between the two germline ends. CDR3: CASSKGSRGQNNEQFF. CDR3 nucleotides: TGTGCCAGCAGCAAGGGGAGCCGGGGACAAAACAATGAGCAGTTCTTC.

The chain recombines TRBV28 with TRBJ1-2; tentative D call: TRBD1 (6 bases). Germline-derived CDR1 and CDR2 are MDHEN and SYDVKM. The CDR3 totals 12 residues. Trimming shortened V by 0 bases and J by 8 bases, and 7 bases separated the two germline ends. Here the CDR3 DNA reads TGTGCCAGCAGTTTATGGGGGGCAGGCTACACCTTC. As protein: CASSLWGAGYTF.

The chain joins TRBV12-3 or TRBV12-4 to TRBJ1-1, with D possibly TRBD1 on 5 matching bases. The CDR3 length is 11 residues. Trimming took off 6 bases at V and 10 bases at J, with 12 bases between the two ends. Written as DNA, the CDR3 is TGTGCCAGCAGCCGGGGGGGTGGAGCTTTCTTT. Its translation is CASSRGGGAFF.

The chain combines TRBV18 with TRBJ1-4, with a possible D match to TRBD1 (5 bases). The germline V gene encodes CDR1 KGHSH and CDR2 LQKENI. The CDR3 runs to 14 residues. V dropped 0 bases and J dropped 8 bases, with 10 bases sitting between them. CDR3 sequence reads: CASSPPGASEKLFF. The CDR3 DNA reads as TGTGCCAGCTCACCACCTGGGGCATCGGAAAAACTGTTTTTT.

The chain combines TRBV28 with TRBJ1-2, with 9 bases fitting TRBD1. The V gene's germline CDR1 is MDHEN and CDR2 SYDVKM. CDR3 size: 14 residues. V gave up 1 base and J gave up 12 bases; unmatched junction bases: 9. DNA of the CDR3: TGTGCCAGCAGTTTATCCGGGACAGGGTCGAGCCACACCTTC. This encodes CASSLSGTGSSHTF.